The sequence of this T cell receptor (beta chain) was determined in a study of T cell responses to AZD1222 COVID-19 vaccine. Notes on this clone: Its antigen is not identified.

Overall study findings and caveats: Unmutated variant regions reportedly attract nearly half of all spike-specific TCRs. Clonal diversity was possibly underestimated, and the donors were mostly white British, with more females. Repertoires were obtained solely post-peak T cell response.

Some clones are missing from TCRdb's copy, which holds only in-frame ones; the method was immunoSEQ multiplex PCR. The sample lists 130,000 or so clones, 85% to 90% seen once, with approximately 27% in the top ten. This sequence was found in an adult in good health. The sample in question was peripheral blood, obtained on day 0 of AZD1222 vaccination.

CDR3 DNA sequence: TGCGCCAGCAGCGTTGAGTCGGGGCTGGTGCAGTTCTTC. Its protein product is CASSVESGLVQFF. The genes are TRBV5-1 and TRBJ2-1; tentatively, D is TRBD1 or TRBD2 (5 bases each). V shed 4 bases and J shed 12 bases, with 17 bases lying between them. Germline V gives CDR1 SGHRS, CDR2 YFSETQ. The CDR3 spans 13 residues.